The sequence of this T cell receptor beta chain was determined in a study of control samples from healthy donors and cancer patients. Only in-frame clones appear in the TCRdb table, and some are missing; sequencing was by immunoSEQ multiplex PCR. The sample includes approximately 59,000 clones, more than 70% of them seen just once. V was clipped by 10 bases and J by 2 bases; unmatched bases: 7. This CDR3 is built from 14 residues. Per the germline V gene, CDR1 is ENHRY and CDR2 is SYGVKD. The rearrangement uses TRBV10-3 and TRBJ1-5; 8 positions agree with TRBD1. Source material: PBMCs. This receptor was taken from a woman aged 55-70 years with lung cancer. CDR3 sequence: CATGADRGNQPQHF. CDR3 sequence (DNA): TGTGCCACCGGAGCGGACAGGGGCAATCAGCCCCAGCATTTT.